This T cell receptor (beta chain) was recorded in a study of beta chain features in type 1 diabetes. Reverse transcribing all isolated RNA meant expressed TCRB transcripts were sequenced. About 3.7 million reads, on average, came from each naive, central memory and regulatory T cell sample. The protocol was immunoSEQ multiplex PCR, while the TCRdb copy is restricted to in-frame clones and leaves out a portion. The sample gives 310,000 or so clones, 15% of which show up once; roughly 0.015% is in the top ten. The CDR3 is made up of 14 amino acids. Per germline, CDR1 SQVTM and CDR2 ANQGSEA. The ends lost 6 bases at V and 5 bases at J; junction bases unmatched: 8. Broader study findings: Among patients with Type 1 diabetes, TCRB CDR3s were moderately but significantly shorter in every one of the four CD4+ subsets.

The table lists this clone with a few counts. Its cognate antigen is unknown. V gene TRBV29-1 combines with J gene TRBJ2-7, with 12 positions matching TRBD1. The TCR sequence derives from a man aged 18 to 29 with type 1 diabetes. Source material: naive CD4+ T cells from blood. CDR3 protein: CSVRPGQGAHEQYF. As DNA, the CDR3 is TGCAGCGTGAGGCCGGGACAGGGGGCCCACGAGCAGTACTTC.